The 22 T cell receptor beta chains presented below share a single source sample, sequenced in a study of blood T cell repertoires in COVID-19. The method was immunoSEQ multiplex PCR; TCRdb's version includes in-frame clones alone and lacks a portion of them. The sample lists 250,000 to 400,000 clones, roughly nine tenths occurring once. Source material: PBMCs or T cells enriched from blood (not recorded which). These receptor sequences come from a man in his 60s who had recovered from COVID-19.

The chain employs TRBV11-1 and TRBJ1-2; the D is unclear. CDR3 length: 14 amino acids. Trimming cost V 1 base and J 5 bases, with 11 bases left between them. CDR1 and CDR2 from the germline V gene are SGHAT and FQDESV (reference sequence). The CDR3 spells CASSLGSSQYGYTF. The CDR3 DNA reads TGTGCCAGCAGCTTAGGGTCCTCACAGTATGGCTACACCTTC.

The chain combines TRBV2 with TRBJ1-5, with D tentatively TRBD1 (5 bases). V lost 2 bases and J lost 11, with 13 bases in between. This CDR3 comprises 13 residues. The V gene's germline CDR1 is SNHLY and CDR2 FYNNEI. The CDR3: CASSEYGAMAQHF. The CDR3 nucleotides are TGTGCCAGCAGTGAATATGGGGCAATGGCCCAGCATTTT.

The chain uses TRBV19 and TRBJ1-5; D remains ambiguous. The germline gives CDR1 LNHDA, CDR2 SQIVND (reference sequence). V was pared by 5 bases and J by 0 bases, with 11 bases between. The CDR3 totals 15 residues. DNA for the CDR3: TGTGCCAGTAGTCCAAACAGCTATAGCAATCAGCCCCAGCATTTT. It codes for CASSPNSYSNQPQHF. Together with reference TRBV19 and TRBJ1-5, the CDR3 gives the full variable domain: DGGITQSPKYLFRKEGQNVTLSCEQNLNHDAMYWYRQDPGQGLRLIYYSQIVNDFQKGDIAEGYSVSREKKESFPLTVTSAQKNPTAFYLCASSPNSYSNQPQHFGDGTRLSIL.

V usage is TRBV2 and J usage is TRBJ1-5, with a tentative D call TRBD1 (5 bases). Per germline, CDR1 SNHLY and CDR2 FYNNEI. The CDR3 spans 16 residues. The ends were cut back, 5 bases at V and 6 bases at J, with 20 bases in the middle. The CDR3 spells CASSSYSRVLGQPQHF. The CDR3 coding sequence is TGTGCCAGCAGTTCGTATTCCAGGGTACTGGGTCAGCCCCAGCATTTT.

V is TRBV19 and J is TRBJ1-5; TRBD1 is a possible D gene (6 bases). From germline, CDR1 is LNHDA and CDR2 SQIVND (reference sequence). There are 16 residues in the CDR3. The V and J ends lost 8 bases and 2 bases respectively, with 19 bases between them. CDR3 bases: TGTGCCAGTGACACTAGGACCAGGGGTGGCAATCAGCCCCAGCATTTT. This gives the protein CASDTRTRGGNQPQHF.

This clone was recorded once. The chain joins TRBV5-6 to TRBJ2-3; 8 bases align to TRBD1. The germline gives CDR1 SGHDT, CDR2 YYEEEE. V lost 1 base, J lost 2 bases, and 3 bases stayed unmatched. This CDR3 has 15 amino acids. The CDR3 DNA reads as TGTGCCAGCAGCTTGAGGGACAGGTACACAGATACGCAGTATTTT. Translating gives CASSLRDRYTDTQYF. Full variable domain (remainder filled in from reference TRBV5-6 and TRBJ2-3): DAGVTQSPTHLIKTRGQQVTLRCSPKSGHDTVSWYQQALGQGPQFIFQYYEEEERQRGNFPDRFSGHQFPNYSSELNVNALLLGDSALYLCASSLRDRYTDTQYFGPGTRLTVL.

DNA of the CDR3: TGTGCCAGCAGTTTTGTAGGGGCCGGCACAGATACGCAGTATTTT. Residues: CASSFVGAGTDTQYF. The chain is built from TRBV28 and TRBJ2-3; maybe TRBD1 (5 bases). V gave up 3 bases and J gave up 1 base, with 11 bases separating them. Germline V gene data show CDR1 as MDHEN and CDR2 as SYDVKM. This CDR3 comprises 15 residues.

This clone was seen only a few times. The CDR3 DNA reads TGTGCCAGCAGCTTGGGAGGTACAGGGAGCTATGGCTACACCTTC. This codes for CASSLGGTGSYGYTF. This rearrangement joins TRBV5-4 to TRBJ1-2, with D perhaps TRBD1 (6 bases). The CDR3 contains 15 residues. The germline gives CDR1 SGHNT, CDR2 YYREEE (reference sequence). Trimming stripped 0 bases from V and 4 bases from J, with 13 bases between. Based on the CDR3 plus reference TRBV5-4 and TRBJ1-2, the full variable domain is ETGVTQSPTHLIKTRGQQVTLRCSSQSGHNTVSWYQQALGQGPQFIFQYYREEENGRGNFPPRFSGLQFPNYSSELNVNALELDDSALYLCASSLGGTGSYGYTFGSGTRLTVV.

This sequence joins TRBV7-3 and TRBJ2-1, with D possibly being TRBD2 (6 bases). Germline V gives CDR1 SGHTA, CDR2 FQGTGA. V lost 7 bases and J 6 bases, leaving 19 bases between the germline ends. The CDR3 loop spans 15 amino acids. Here the CDR3 reads CASTPGTSLTNEQFF. The DNA of the CDR3 is TGTGCCAGCACCCCCGGGACTTCCCTTACCAATGAGCAGTTCTTC.

This clone occurred a few times. The chain is built from TRBV27 and TRBJ1-2, with a possible D match to TRBD1 (5 bases). The germline V and J ends were trimmed by 0 bases and 8 bases, with 13 bases remaining between them. CDR1 is MNHEY and CDR2 is SMNVEV in the germline V gene (reference sequence). The length of the CDR3 is 14 residues. The CDR3 loop is CASSLSGGGRGYTF. The CDR3 DNA reads TGTGCCAGCAGTTTATCGGGGGGGGGACGCGGCTACACCTTC.

This rearrangement joins TRBV6-5 to TRBJ2-1; D not resolved. This CDR3 comprises 13 residues. The V gene's germline CDR1 is MNHEY and CDR2 SVGAGI. Between the trimmed V and J ends, which lost 4 bases and 1 base, there was a span of 5 bases. The CDR3: CASSSPSYNEQFF. The CDR3 DNA is TGTGCCAGCAGTTCCCCGTCCTACAATGAGCAGTTCTTC.

The chain has TRBV7-3 and TRBJ2-1, with TRBD1 matching 9 bases. Germline V gene lookup returns CDR1 SGHTA and CDR2 FQGTGA. The ends lost 5 bases at V and 3 bases at J; junction bases unmatched: 5. The length of the CDR3 is 15 residues. The CDR3 coding sequence is TGTGCCAGCAGCCCGCAGGGACAGGGCTACAATGAGCAGTTCTTC. Amino acids: CASSPQGQGYNEQFF.

V gene TRBV7-9 combines with J gene TRBJ1-1, with a weak D call TRBD1 (5 bases). This CDR3 region has 13 residues. The ends were cut back, 4 bases at V and 5 bases at J, with 11 bases in the middle. CDR1 and CDR2 (germline): SEHNR, FQNEAQ (reference sequence). The CDR3 DNA reads TGTGCCAGCAGCTCCCTCCAGGGAACTGAAGCTTTCTTT. Translation: CASSSLQGTEAFF.

This chain links TRBV3-1 (or the pseudogene TRBV3-2) with TRBJ1-2, with unresolved D. The V end was cut by 0 bases, the J end by 2 bases, with 10 bases between. Germline V gene data show CDR1 as LGHDT and CDR2 as YNNKEL (reference sequence). The length of the CDR3 is 15 residues. The chain's CDR3 is CASSQEMGLNYGYTF. The CDR3 DNA follows: TGTGCCAGCAGCCAAGAAATGGGCCTGAACTATGGCTACACCTTC.

The chain is built from TRBV30 and TRBJ1-3; D may be TRBD1 (6 bases). Trimming stripped 5 bases from V and 0 bases from J, with 17 bases between. CDR1 is GTSNPN and CDR2 is SVGIG in the germline V gene (reference sequence). The CDR3 loop spans 16 amino acids. DNA of the CDR3: TGTGCCTGGGCCAAAGGTGGGACAAGCTCTGGAAACACCATATATTTT. Translated, it gives CAWAKGGTSSGNTIYF. Supplemented by reference TRBV30 and TRBJ1-3, the full variable domain reads SQTIHQWPATLVQPVGSPLSLECTVEGTSNPNLYWYRQAAGRGLQLLFYSVGIGQISSEVPQNLSASRPQDRQFILSSKKLLLSDSGFYLCAWAKGGTSSGNTIYFGEGSWLTVV.

The V gene is TRBV24-1, the J gene TRBJ1-1; D may be TRBD1 (6 bases). This CDR3 has 12 residues. Per the germline V gene, CDR1 is KGHDR and CDR2 is SFDVKD. V lost 7 bases and J 1 base, leaving 6 bases between the germline ends. The CDR3 bases are TGTGCCACCAGACAGGGGAACACTGAAGCTTTCTTT. The encoded protein is CATRQGNTEAFF.

The V gene is TRBV4-3, the J gene TRBJ2-1; D might be TRBD2 (6 bases). This CDR3 is built from 16 residues. CDR1 and CDR2 (germline): LGHNA, YSLEER. V dropped 1 base and J dropped 4 bases, with 14 bases sitting between them. The CDR3 spells CASSQVGASAYNEQFF. The CDR3 DNA reads TGCGCCAGCAGCCAAGTGGGTGCTAGCGCTTACAATGAGCAGTTCTTC.

The chain uses TRBV7-3 and TRBJ2-3; D is undetermined. The CDR3 sequence is 12 residues long. Deletions cut 5 bases from V and 5 bases from J, with 8 bases between. In germline, CDR1 is SGHTA, CDR2 FQGTGA. The CDR3: CASSMSLDTQYF. CDR3 DNA sequence: TGTGCCAGCAGCATGAGTTTAGATACGCAGTATTTT.

This clone was seen only once. The chain joins TRBV6-5 to TRBJ2-1; 7 bases align to TRBD2. CDR1 and CDR2 (germline): MNHEY, SVGAGI. V was pared by 6 bases and J by 9 bases, with 14 bases of the junction left unmatched. The CDR3 loop spans 15 amino acids. The CDR3 coding sequence is TGTGCCAGCAGACCCCCCGGGACTACTCACGGTGAGCAGTTCTTC. It yields the protein CASRPPGTTHGEQFF.

The sample holds one count of this clone. CDR3 sequence: CASSLDGRLAGSTDTQYF. CDR3 DNA sequence: TGTGCCAGCAGCCTAGACGGAAGACTAGCGGGAAGCACAGATACGCAGTATTTT. V usage is TRBV9 and J usage is TRBJ2-3; 11 bases align to TRBD2. CDR3 length: 18 amino acids. The trim removed 4 bases at V and 0 bases at J, leaving 10 bases unmatched. Germline CDR1 is SGDLS and CDR2 is YYNGEE.

The J gene is TRBJ2-7, the V gene TRBV5-1; perhaps TRBD2 as D (6 bases). Looked up from germline, CDR1 is SGHRS and CDR2 is YFSETQ. The CDR3 length is 17 residues. V gave up 0 bases and J gave up 0 bases, with 16 bases separating them. CDR3 sequence: CASSLAASGPSSYEQYF. The CDR3 DNA sequence: TGCGCCAGCAGCTTGGCCGCGAGCGGGCCAAGCTCCTACGAGCAGTACTTC.

V gene TRBV5-4 combines with J gene TRBJ2-1; 12 nucleotides align to TRBD2. Trimming took 4 bases from V and 4 from J; bases not matched to a gene: 6. This CDR3 region has 16 residues. From germline, CDR1 is SGHNT and CDR2 YYREEE (reference sequence). In DNA form, the CDR3 reads TGTGCCAGCAGCGCCGGACTAGCGGGACATTACAATGAGCAGTTCTTC. It translates to CASSAGLAGHYNEQFF.